This TCR beta chain was retrieved from a study of cytomegalovirus exposure and HLA in healthy donors. Turning to the study itself: Early release data held 75 million to 90 million unique TCRs from HLA-typed donors.

Donors sampled were nominally healthy, though unrecorded immune exposures were likely. Turning to this clone: Its antigen remains unidentified.

It was with 60 Vbeta and 13 Jbeta primers that the PCR ran. The table came from immunoSEQ multiplex PCR; TCRdb's copy has only in-frame clones and leaves some out. The sample shows roughly 100,000 clones, about 70% of them seen only once. V lost 3 bases and J lost 0, with 12 bases in between. Germline V CDR1 and CDR2: GTSNPN, SVGIG (reference sequence). This CDR3 is 15 amino acids long. Study outcomes and limitations: Most TCR sequences were seen very rarely across donors, but some public TCRs occurred in many. In a later analysis, V- and J-gene trimming of beta chains associated with a DCLRE1C missense variant, replicated independently.

The sequenced material came from PBMCs. The clonotype originates from a woman in her fifties or sixties in good health and CMV-seropositive. The rearrangement joins TRBV30 to TRBJ1-3; weak D call: TRBD1 (5 bases). The CDR3 coding sequence is TGTGCCTGGAGATCGATGACAGTCTCTGGAAACACCATATATTTT. It codes for CAWRSMTVSGNTIYF.